Here is one TCR beta chain with its context. The sample comes from a study of cytotoxic CD8 clonotypes in ibrutinib-treated CLL. About the research overall: The patients comprised about eleven relapsed/refractory and roughly 15 treatment-naive cases, some 17 IGHV unmutated. An average of 255,043 productive templates and 80,000 to 95,000 productive rearrangements was obtained per sample.

Some clones are missing from TCRdb's copy, which holds only in-frame ones; the method was immunoSEQ multiplex PCR. The sample comprises 250,000 to 350,000 clones, approximately 76% of which are singletons, and about 5% rests with the top ten. Germline lookup yields CDR1 SNHLY and CDR2 FYNNEI. The V and J ends lost 8 bases and 6 bases respectively, with 17 bases between them. The length of the CDR3 is 14 residues. Extraction of around 2 micrograms of genomic DNA from cryopreserved PBMCs supplied material for TCR beta libraries. The sample was PBMCs, taken at disease progression, from a patient treated with ibrutinib. The chain combines TRBV2 with TRBJ1-5; no clear D gene. The TCR comes from a human donor with chronic lymphocytic leukemia. CDR3 in DNA: TGTGCCAGCGGAGGAGAGGTGCCGGCTCAGCCCCAGCATTTT. It specifies CASGGEVPAQPQHF.